This T cell receptor beta chain was recovered during a study of T cell responses to AZD1222 COVID-19 vaccine. Study-level points and caveats: With two AZD1222 doses given, Spike-specific TCR breadth and depth both rose.

Method: immunoSEQ multiplex PCR; TCRdb's copy keeps in-frame clones and lacks some. The sample holds 96,000 or so clones, roughly nine tenths seen once. Germline V gene sequence: CDR1 SGHDT, CDR2 YYEEEE. V was clipped by 4 bases and J by 6 bases, with 17 bases between them. The length of the CDR3 is 16 residues. Comment on this clone: What it binds is not known.

The receptor was derived from an adult in good health. This chain connects TRBV5-6 to TRBJ1-6; D gene ambiguous. Sequencing used peripheral blood, obtained on day 0 of AZD1222 vaccination. In nucleotides, the CDR3 is TGTGCCAGCAGCCCCGATCGGACGGCCCCTAATTCACCCCTCCACTTT. It is translated as CASSPDRTAPNSPLHF.